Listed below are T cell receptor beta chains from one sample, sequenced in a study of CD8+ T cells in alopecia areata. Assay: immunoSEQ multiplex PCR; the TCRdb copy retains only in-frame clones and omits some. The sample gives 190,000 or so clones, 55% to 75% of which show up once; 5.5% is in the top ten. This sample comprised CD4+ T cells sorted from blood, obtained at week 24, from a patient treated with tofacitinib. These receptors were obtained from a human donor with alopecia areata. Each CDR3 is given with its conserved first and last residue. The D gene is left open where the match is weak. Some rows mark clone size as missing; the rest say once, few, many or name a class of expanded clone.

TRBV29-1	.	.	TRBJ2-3	CSDRTAGPTDTQYF	TGCAGCGACAGAACGGCGGGACCCACAGATACGCAGTATTTT
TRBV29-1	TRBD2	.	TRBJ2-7	CSASVLAGGGGEQYF	TGCAGCGCCTCCGTCCTAGCGGGGGGTGGTGGCGAGCAGTACTTC
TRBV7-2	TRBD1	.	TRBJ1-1	CASTQTPGQGTEAFF	TGTGCCAGCACACAGACTCCGGGACAGGGCACTGAAGCTTTCTTT
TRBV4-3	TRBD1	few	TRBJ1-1	CASSLLRATGGILGEAFF	TGCGCCAGCAGCCTCTTGAGGGCGACAGGGGGCATATTGGGTGAAGCTTTCTTT
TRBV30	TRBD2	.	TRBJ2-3	CAWGRSGGTDTQYF	TGTGCCTGGGGAAGGAGCGGGGGGACAGATACGCAGTATTTT
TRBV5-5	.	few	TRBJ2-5	CASSPPQETQYF	TGTGCCAGCAGTCCACCGCAAGAGACCCAGTACTTC
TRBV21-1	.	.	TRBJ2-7	CASSVPGTETAYEQYF	TGTGCCAGCAGCGTACCCGGGACCGAGACGGCCTACGAGCAGTACTTC
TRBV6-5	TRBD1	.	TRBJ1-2	CASSSGQGIDYGYTF	TGTGCCAGCAGTTCCGGACAGGGCATAGACTATGGCTACACCTTC
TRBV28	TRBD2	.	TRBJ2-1	CASRVAGGPYEQFF	TGTGCCAGCAGAGTAGCGGGAGGGCCGTATGAGCAGTTCTTC
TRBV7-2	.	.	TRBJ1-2	CASSRGGDATGYTF	TGTGCCAGCAGCCGAGGAGGGGACGCGACGGGCTACACCTTC
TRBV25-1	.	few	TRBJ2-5	CASSGLPETQYF	TGTGCCAGCAGCGGACTCCCAGAGACCCAGTACTTC
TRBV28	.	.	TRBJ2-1	CASSLLLAGAQRDEQFF	TGTGCCAGCAGTTTATTGCTAGCTGGCGCACAACGCGATGAGCAGTTCTTC
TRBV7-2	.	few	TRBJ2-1	CASSLAGLGRFF	TGTGCCAGCAGCTTGGCAGGGCTCGGTCGGTTCTTC
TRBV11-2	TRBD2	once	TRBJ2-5	CASSLEGSPGLAGGQETQYF	TGTGCCAGCAGCTTAGAAGGTTCCCCGGGACTAGCGGGGGGACAAGAGACCCAGTACTTC
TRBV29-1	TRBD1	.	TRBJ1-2	CSVKIQGAGGYTF	TGCAGCGTAAAAATACAGGGGGCTGGCGGCTACACCTTC
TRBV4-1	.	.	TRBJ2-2	CASSQDLVLNTGELFF	TGCGCCAGCAGCCAAGATCTGGTACTCAACACCGGGGAGCTGTTTTTT
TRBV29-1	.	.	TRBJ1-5	CSVVAGAGGNQPQHF	TGCAGCGTAGTTGCCGGGGCGGGGGGCAATCAGCCCCAGCATTTT
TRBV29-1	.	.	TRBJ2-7	CSVEDRANEQYF	TGCAGCGTTGAAGACCGCGCCAACGAGCAGTACTTC
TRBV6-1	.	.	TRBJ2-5	CASRGWLDQETQYF	TGTGCCAGCAGGGGGTGGCTGGATCAAGAGACCCAGTACTTC
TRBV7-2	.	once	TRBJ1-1	CASSLRENTEAFF	TGTGCCAGCAGCTTGAGGGAGAACACTGAAGCTTTCTTT
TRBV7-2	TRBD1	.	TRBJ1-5	CASSLQGAVGQPQHF	TGTGCCAGCAGCTTACAGGGGGCGGTTGGGCAGCCCCAGCATTTT
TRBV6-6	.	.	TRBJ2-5	CASGPGSTETQYF	TGTGCCAGCGGCCCAGGGTCCACAGAGACCCAGTACTTC
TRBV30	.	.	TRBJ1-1	CAHGVSMNTEAFF	TGTGCCCACGGTGTATCCATGAACACTGAAGCTTTCTTT
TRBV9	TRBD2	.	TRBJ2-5	CASSASTSGTRQETQYF	TGTGCCAGCAGCGCAAGCACTAGCGGGACGAGACAAGAGACCCAGTACTTC
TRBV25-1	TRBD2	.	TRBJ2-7	CASSRIDSGIYEQYF	TGTGCCAGCAGTCGTATTGATAGCGGGATCTACGAGCAGTACTTC
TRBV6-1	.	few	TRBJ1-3	CASSELSGNTIYF	TGTGCCAGCAGTGAACTTTCTGGAAACACCATATATTTT
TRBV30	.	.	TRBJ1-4	CAWSAALGGNEKLFF	TGTGCCTGGAGTGCCGCCTTAGGTGGGAATGAAAAACTGTTTTTT
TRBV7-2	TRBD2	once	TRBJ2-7	CASSGGSSYEQYF	TGTGCCAGCAGCGGCGGGAGCTCCTACGAGCAGTACTTC
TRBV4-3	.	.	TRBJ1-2	CASSQDNRGTYGYTF	TGCGCCAGCAGCCAAGATAATCGGGGAACCTATGGCTACACCTTC
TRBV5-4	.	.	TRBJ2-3	CASSLATDTQYF	TGTGCCAGCAGCCTAGCCACAGATACGCAGTATTTT
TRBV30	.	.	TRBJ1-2	CAWSVQDGDGYTF	TGTGCCTGGAGTGTACAAGACGGGGATGGCTACACCTTC
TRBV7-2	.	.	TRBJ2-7	CASSLTGLKGEQYF	TGTGCCAGCAGCTTAACAGGACTGAAGGGCGAGCAGTACTTC
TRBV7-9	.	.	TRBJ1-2	CASNSNQGRDGYTF	TGTGCCAGCAATTCAAATCAGGGGCGAGATGGCTACACCTTC
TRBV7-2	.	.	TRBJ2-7	CASSLDPFSYEQYF	TGTGCCAGCAGCTTAGATCCGTTCTCCTACGAGCAGTACTTC
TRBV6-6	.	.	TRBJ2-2	CASSYSLISNTGELFF	TGTGCCAGCAGTTACTCGCTCATCTCGAACACCGGGGAGCTGTTTTTT
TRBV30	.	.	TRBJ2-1	CAWTLSVRNNEQFF	TGTGCCTGGACCTTATCGGTTAGAAACAATGAGCAGTTCTTC
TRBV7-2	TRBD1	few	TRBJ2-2	CASSSREGATGELFF	TGTGCCAGCAGCTCCCGTGAGGGGGCTACCGGGGAGCTGTTTTTT
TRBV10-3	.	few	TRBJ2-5	CAISDGVQETQYF	TGTGCCATCAGTGATGGGGTACAAGAGACCCAGTACTTC
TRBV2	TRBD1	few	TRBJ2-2	CASSLTGGGTGELFF	TGTGCCAGCAGTCTAACAGGGGGCGGGACCGGGGAGCTGTTTTTT
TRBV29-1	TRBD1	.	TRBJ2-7	CSVEGQSYEQYF	TGCAGCGTCGAGGGACAGTCCTACGAGCAGTACTTC
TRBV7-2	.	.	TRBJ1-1	CASSISPSTTGTNTFF	TGTGCCAGCAGCATAAGCCCTTCGACAACAGGGACAAACACTTTCTTT
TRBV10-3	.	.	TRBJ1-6	CAISESNDSPLHF	TGTGCCATCAGTGAGTCGAATGATTCACCCCTCCACTTT
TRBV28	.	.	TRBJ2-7	CASRNPQDPHEQYF	TGTGCCAGCAGAAATCCCCAGGACCCCCACGAGCAGTACTTC
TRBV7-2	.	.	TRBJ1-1	CASSFFDSDTEAFF	TGTGCCAGCAGCTTTTTCGACAGTGACACTGAAGCTTTCTTT
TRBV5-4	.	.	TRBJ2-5	CASSLDSETQYF	TGTGCCAGCAGCTTGGACTCGGAGACCCAGTACTTC
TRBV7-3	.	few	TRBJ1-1	CASSLTFGSATEAFF	TGTGCCAGCAGCTTAACCTTCGGGTCGGCCACTGAAGCTTTCTTT